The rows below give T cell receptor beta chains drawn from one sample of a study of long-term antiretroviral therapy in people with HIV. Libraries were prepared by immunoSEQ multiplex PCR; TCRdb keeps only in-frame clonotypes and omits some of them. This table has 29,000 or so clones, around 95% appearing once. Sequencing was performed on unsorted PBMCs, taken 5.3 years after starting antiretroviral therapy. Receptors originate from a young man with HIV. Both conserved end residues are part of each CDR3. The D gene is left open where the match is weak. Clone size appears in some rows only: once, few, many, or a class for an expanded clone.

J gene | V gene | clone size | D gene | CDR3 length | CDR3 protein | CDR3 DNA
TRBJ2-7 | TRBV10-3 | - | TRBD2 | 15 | CAISGLAGDFYEQYF | TGTGCCATCAGTGGTCTCGCGGGAGACTTTTACGAGCAGTACTTC
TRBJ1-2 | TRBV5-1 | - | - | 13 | CASSLAGVEGYTF | TGCGCCAGCAGCTTGGCAGGGGTGGAAGGCTACACCTTC
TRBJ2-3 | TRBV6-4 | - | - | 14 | CASSESASTDTQYF | TGTGCCAGCAGTGAAAGTGCTAGCACAGATACGCAGTATTTT
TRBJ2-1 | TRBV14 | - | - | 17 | CASSQDLGLSRYNEQFF | TGTGCCAGCAGCCAAGACCTGGGACTCTCAAGATACAATGAGCAGTTCTTC
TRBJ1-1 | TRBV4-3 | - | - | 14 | CASSQGGLVSEAFF | TGCGCCAGCAGCCAAGGGGGCCTGGTTTCTGAAGCTTTCTTT
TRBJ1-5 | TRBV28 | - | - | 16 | CASSRGRGGGNQPQHF | TGTGCCAGCAGCCGAGGGCGGGGGGGAGGCAATCAGCCCCAGCATTTT
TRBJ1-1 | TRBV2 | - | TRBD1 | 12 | CASSGRTGTAFF | TGTGCCAGCAGTGGCCGGACAGGGACAGCTTTCTTT
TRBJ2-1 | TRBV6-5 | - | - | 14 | CATGLGGSYNEQFF | TGTGCCACTGGTTTGGGGGGCTCCTACAATGAGCAGTTCTTC
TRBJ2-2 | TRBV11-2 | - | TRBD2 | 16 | CASSTSGSTNTGELFF | TGTGCCAGCAGTACTAGCGGGAGTACAAACACCGGGGAGCTGTTTTTT
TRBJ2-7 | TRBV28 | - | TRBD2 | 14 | CASSLGGRENEQYF | TGTGCCAGCAGTTTGGGCGGGAGGGAGAACGAGCAGTACTTC
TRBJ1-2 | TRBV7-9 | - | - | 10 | CASSDRGYTF | TGTGCCAGCAGCGACAGAGGCTACACCTTC
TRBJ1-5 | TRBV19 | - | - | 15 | CASTGREHSNQPQHF | TGTGCCAGTACCGGACGTGAACATAGCAATCAGCCCCAGCATTTT
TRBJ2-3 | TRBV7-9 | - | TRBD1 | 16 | CASSHPTGSSTDTQYF | TGTGCCAGCAGCCACCCGACAGGGTCTAGCACAGATACGCAGTATTTT
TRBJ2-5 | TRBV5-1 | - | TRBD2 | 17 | CASSLAGLAGGLETQYF | TGCGCCAGCAGCTTGGCCGGATTAGCGGGAGGTCTGGAGACCCAGTACTTC
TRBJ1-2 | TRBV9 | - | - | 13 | CASSVEDNYGYTF | TGTGCCAGCAGCGTAGAAGACAACTATGGCTACACCTTC
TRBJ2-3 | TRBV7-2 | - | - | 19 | CASSFFLRLDYTSTDTQYF | TGTGCCAGCAGCTTCTTTCTCCGACTCGACTACACTAGCACAGATACGCAGTATTTT
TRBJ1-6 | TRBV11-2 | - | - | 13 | CASAVGRNSPLHF | TGTGCCAGCGCTGTAGGGAGAAATTCACCCCTCCACTTT
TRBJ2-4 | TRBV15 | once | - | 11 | CATSGQDLQYF | TGTGCCACCAGCGGTCAGGACCTTCAGTACTTC
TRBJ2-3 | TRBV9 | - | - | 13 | CASGERVSDTQYF | TGTGCCAGCGGCGAGCGGGTTTCGGATACGCAGTATTTT
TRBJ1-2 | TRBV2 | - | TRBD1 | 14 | CASFRGGKTYGYTF | TGTGCCAGCTTCCGAGGGGGCAAAACCTATGGCTACACCTTC
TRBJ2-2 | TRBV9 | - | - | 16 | CASSVDPGPLTGELFF | TGTGCCAGCAGCGTAGACCCGGGACCCTTAACCGGGGAGCTGTTTTTT
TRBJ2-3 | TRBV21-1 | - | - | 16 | CASSIRLAGGTDTQYF | TGTGCCAGCAGCATTCGATTAGCGGGGGGCACAGATACGCAGTATTTT
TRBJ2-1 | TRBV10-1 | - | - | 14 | CASTRFGTYNEQFF | TGCGCCAGCACCCGTTTTGGGACCTACAATGAGCAGTTCTTC
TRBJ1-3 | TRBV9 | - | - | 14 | CASSVGVDGNTIYF | TGTGCCAGCAGCGTCGGGGTAGACGGAAACACCATATATTTT
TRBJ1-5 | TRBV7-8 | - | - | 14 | CASSTATGNQPQHF | TGTGCCAGCAGCACCGCGACGGGCAATCAGCCCCAGCATTTT
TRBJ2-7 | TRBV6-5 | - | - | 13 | CASSYNRGYEQYF | TGTGCCAGCAGTTATAATAGAGGCTACGAGCAGTACTTC
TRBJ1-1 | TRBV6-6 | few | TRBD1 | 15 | CASRTWPTGDTEAFF | TGTGCCAGCAGGACATGGCCAACAGGGGACACTGAAGCTTTCTTT
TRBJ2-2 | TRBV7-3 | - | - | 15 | CASSYRGPVTGELFF | TGTGCCAGCAGCTATCGGGGGCCAGTCACCGGGGAGCTGTTTTTT
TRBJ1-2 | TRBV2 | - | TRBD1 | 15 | CASSVRVRGIYGYTF | TGTGCCAGCAGTGTTAGGGTCAGGGGGATCTATGGCTACACCTTC